Listed here is a single T cell receptor beta chain. No cognate antigen has been identified for it. Base qualities are not at hand, and no much larger clone is one base apart. CDR1 is given as SNHLY and CDR2 as FYNNEI, both from the germline V gene. The CDR3 runs 13 residues from the cysteine to the phenylalanine. The entry retains the CDR3 DNA only, 39 bases that are in frame from base 1. The V and J ends are trimmed by 6 bases and 5 bases, leaving 11 bases between them. TCRbeta CDR3 regions were amplified from genomic DNA using the immunoSEQ Assay, a bias-controlled multiplex PCR. On the study's bioinformatics: The number of nucleated cells in each sample was estimated by amplification of reference gene primers within the assay. To quantify the absolute abundance of each unique TCRbeta CDR3 rearrangement, sequence reads were collapsed and filtered. For each sample, productive Simpson clonality was calculated as the square root of Simpson's diversity index over productive rearrangements. In its TCRdb copy, this immuneACCESS table keeps in-frame sequences only and misses some clones. Where compared with another copy, unresolved V genes explain less than half of these, and the others have no known cause. The V and J calls and the clone size are those of that table, but D and trimming were determined from the DNA. Present in this sample are tens of thousands of clones, roughly 89% of which were seen just once. The ten largest clones represent 0.3% to 0.45% of the sample.

This entry comes from a study of blood T cell repertoires in COVID-19 (dated by TCRdb to about 2020). With regard to the full study: Samples from collaborators originated in the United States, Italy and Spain and spanned both the acute and convalescent phases of COVID-19. Samples were obtained from the ongoing ImmuneRACE study (first 160 participants) and from over 1,000 subjects provided by 6 global collaborators. A freely available public database, intended as a resource for researchers studying the immune response to SARS-CoV-2, is where the repertoires were released. Nearly every sample came with metadata listing a de-identified subject ID, COVID-19 status, age in years and sex. The material from the prospective study consisted of cDNA or gDNA derived from T cells, B-cell-depleted T cells, or PBMCs. Subjects who had been exposed to COVID-19, were actively infected with it, or had recovered from it provided the deeply sampled blood TCRbeta repertoires that made up the dataset. Where available, HLA class I and class II types were obtained from metadata supplied by the sample provider rather than from assay-based typing. Here is what the overall study found, with its caveats: How much clinical and demographic metadata was included differed by source and by participant, and the metadata was provided uncurated.

Each collaborating institution followed its own protocols to collect whole blood in K2EDTA tubes. For TCRbeta analysis, collaborators shipped samples as frozen whole blood, isolated PBMCs, or DNA extracted from either of those sample types. This TCR came from a human donor in a cohort sampled during active COVID-19. Recombination connected TRBV2 to TRBJ2-4; the D gene identity is not certain. The specimen was peripheral blood. The DNA sequence is as follows: TGTGCCAGCAGGCCGGAGCTCCAAAACATTCAGTACTTC. Its translation is CASRPELQNIQYF.